The 21 T cell receptor beta chains in this list originate from one sample, sequenced in a study of T cell repertoires in cytomegalovirus infection. A single record per CDR3 protein comes from TCRdb applying MiXCR to the reads. The sample has about 310,000 distinct CDR3 sequences; roughly 15% are singletons. Input material: PBMCs. The receptors come from a human donor in good health (CMV status not recorded). Some clones in this sample may be carry-over from other donors' samples.

This clonotype has more than one count but fewer than ten. The V gene is TRBV6-5, the J gene TRBJ2-1; unclear D gene. CDR3 length: 11 amino acids. Germline assignment: CDR1 MNHEY and CDR2 SVGAGI. V lost 2 bases to trimming and J lost 8 bases, with 4 bases between them. The CDR3, as DNA: TGTGCCAGCAGTTACGGTTATGAGCAGTTCTTC. Residues: CASSYGYEQFF.

This clonotype has just a few counts. The chain combines TRBV20-1 with TRBJ1-5; the D gene is possibly TRBD1 (5 bases). Trimming pared 0 bases from V and 9 bases from J, leaving 15 bases between. Germline values: CDR1 DFQATT, CDR2 SNEGSKA (reference sequence). This CDR3 spans 14 amino acids. The CDR3 protein is CSARDSTVLGPQHF. In DNA, the CDR3 is TGCAGTGCTAGAGATTCGACAGTGTTGGGGCCCCAGCATTTT.

This chain connects TRBV20-1 to TRBJ2-1; TRBD2 is a possible D gene (6 bases). Looked up from germline, CDR1 is DFQATT and CDR2 is SNEGSKA (reference sequence). There are 15 residues in the CDR3. Between the trimmed V and J ends, which lost 0 bases and 7 bases, there was a span of 16 bases. The CDR3 nucleotides are TGCAGTGCTAGAGAAAATTCGGGGGAAAGGAATGAGCAGTTCTTC. Protein product: CSARENSGERNEQFF.

The V gene is TRBV7-3, the J gene TRBJ2-1, with 15 bases identical to TRBD2. The CDR3 runs 16 residues. The V segment lost 5 bases and the J segment 8 bases; nucleotides outside the gene matches: 7. CDR1 is SGHTA, CDR2 FQGTGA, per germline. CDR3 DNA sequence: TGTGCCAGCAGCGGAGGACTAGCGGGGGGGCTGGATGAGCAGTTCTTC. Amino acid sequence: CASSGGLAGGLDEQFF.

The chain couples TRBV15 to TRBJ1-3; the D gene is possibly TRBD1 (5 bases). Trimming shortened V by 1 base and J by 3 bases, and 16 bases separated the two germline ends. The CDR3 consists of 17 residues. In germline, CDR1 is LNHNV, CDR2 YYDKDF (reference sequence). The DNA of the CDR3 is TGTGCCACCAGCAGAGGAAACCAGGGATCGCTTGGAAACACCATATATTTT. Protein sequence: CATSRGNQGSLGNTIYF.

Many counts were recorded for this clonotype. The chain combines TRBV11-2 with TRBJ2-1; a possible D gene is TRBD2 (8 bases). Looked up from germline, CDR1 is SGHAT and CDR2 is FQNNGV. The CDR3 has 17 amino acids. The V gene lost 4 bases and the J gene lost 9 bases, with 25 bases spanning the gap. The CDR3 coding sequence is TGTGCCAGCAGCTCTATCCCCGGGACAGCTCGGGGGGGTGAGCAGTTCTTC. Protein product: CASSSIPGTARGGEQFF.

A few counts support this clonotype. V gene TRBV7-9 combines with J gene TRBJ1-1; possible D gene TRBD1, 6 bases. The CDR3 covers 17 residues. Per germline, CDR1 SEHNR and CDR2 FQNEAQ (reference sequence). The V and J ends lost 4 bases and 3 bases respectively, with 21 bases between them. The chain's CDR3 is CASSWGGWGLLDTEAFF. In nucleotides, the CDR3 is TGTGCCAGCAGCTGGGGCGGGTGGGGGCTGCTGGACACTGAAGCTTTCTTT.

With respect to this clonotype: This clone may be a read error of a much larger clone one base away. The chain is built from TRBV7-2 and TRBJ2-7; 8 nucleotides align to TRBD2. The junction had 7 bases not matched to a gene; V was cut back by 1 base and J by 8 bases. The CDR3 consists of 14 residues. Germline-derived CDR1 and CDR2 are SGHTA and FQGNSA. CDR3 sequence reads: CASSLDRGGGKQYF. The DNA for the CDR3 is TGTGCCAGCAGCTTAGACCGGGGGGGCGGCAAGCAGTACTTC.

In this sample, this clonotype turned up many times. V and J are TRBV12-3 or TRBV12-4 and TRBJ1-5, with D perhaps TRBD1 (6 bases). Trimming cost V 3 bases and J 3 bases, with 18 bases left between them. This CDR3 spans 17 amino acids. The chain's CDR3 is CASSLNLGRGANQPQHF. The CDR3 nucleotides are TGTGCCAGCAGTTTGAATTTAGGGAGGGGGGCCAATCAGCCCCAGCATTTT.

This clonotype showed up many times. This chain uses TRBV2 with TRBJ1-5, with a tentative D call TRBD1 (5 bases). Per germline, CDR1 SNHLY and CDR2 FYNNEI. With 7 bases removed from V and 7 bases from J, the gap between germline ends came to 14 bases. The CDR3 contains 13 residues. The CDR3 is CASNVGDQQPQHF. CDR3 bases: TGTGCCAGCAACGTGGGGGACCAACAGCCCCAGCATTTT.

This clonotype was recorded at least ten times. The chain couples TRBV12-3 or TRBV12-4 to TRBJ2-1; 9 bases line up with TRBD2. V was pared by 0 bases and J by 4 bases, with 4 bases of the junction left unmatched. This CDR3 region has 16 residues. The CDR3, as DNA: TGTGCCAGCAGTTTAGCGGGGGCGGGGGGGTACAATGAGCAGTTCTTC. It encodes CASSLAGAGGYNEQFF.

This clonotype was detected a few times. V and J are TRBV5-4 and TRBJ2-1; D may match TRBD1 or TRBD2 (5 bases each). Trimming stripped 0 bases from V and 0 bases from J, with 10 bases between. This CDR3 comprises 16 residues. CDR1 SGHNT and CDR2 YYREEE come from the germline V gene (reference sequence). CDR3 sequence (DNA): TGTGCCAGCAGCTTGGCCGGGGCTAGCTCCTACAATGAGCAGTTCTTC. It codes for CASSLAGASSYNEQFF.

This clonotype was found many times. CDR3: CASSQGITGGARSPLHF. Written as DNA, the CDR3 is TGCGCCAGCAGCCAAGGAATCACAGGGGGCGCGAGATCACCCCTCCACTTT. The chain links TRBV4-1 to TRBJ1-6; TRBD1 aligns across 9 bases. This CDR3 region has 17 residues. V shed 1 base, J shed 10 bases, and the junction held 11 bases outside the gene matches. Germline CDR1 reads MGHRA; CDR2 reads YSYEKL.

The chain links TRBV6-5 to TRBJ2-7, with a weak D call TRBD1 (7 bases). In germline, CDR1 is MNHEY, CDR2 SVGAGI. Trimming removed 2 bases at V and 4 bases at J, with 21 bases between. CDR3 length: 17 residues. The CDR3 protein is CASSYPDASGGTYEQYF. As DNA, the CDR3 is TGTGCCAGCAGTTACCCTGACGCCTCAGGGGGGACGTACGAGCAGTACTTC.

This clonotype was observed at least ten times. The chain links TRBV7-8 to TRBJ2-5, with 8 bases identical to TRBD2. Germline assignment: CDR1 SGHVS and CDR2 FQNEAQ. The CDR3 is 16 amino acids. With V trimmed by 5 bases and J by 3 bases, 11 bases remained unmatched. The CDR3: CASSTPTSASKETQYF. Here the CDR3 DNA reads TGTGCCAGCAGCACACCGACTAGCGCCTCAAAAGAGACCCAGTACTTC.

V gene TRBV19 combines with J gene TRBJ2-7; 13 bases match TRBD2. The germline CDR1 and CDR2 sequences are LNHDA and SQIVND (reference sequence). This CDR3 comprises 15 residues. V lost 6 bases and J lost 5; bases outside the gene matches: 7. The CDR3 reads CASRRGLAGVHEQYF. As DNA, the CDR3 is TGTGCCAGTAGAAGAGGACTAGCGGGGGTCCACGAGCAGTACTTC.

This clonotype occurred many times. J is TRBJ1-4 and V is TRBV7-6; no reliable D call. Trimming removed 2 bases from V and 0 bases from J, with 10 bases in between. This CDR3 contains 16 residues. Looked up from germline, CDR1 is SGHVS and CDR2 is FNYEAQ. CDR3 DNA: TGTGCCAGCAGCTTATCAGACGGAGCAACTAATGAAAAACTGTTTTTT. Its translation: CASSLSDGATNEKLFF.

This clonotype was recorded at least ten times. The chain has TRBV7-2 and TRBJ2-1, with 9 nucleotides matching TRBD2. Germline assignment: CDR1 SGHTA and CDR2 FQGNSA. V was clipped by 4 bases and J by 5 bases; unmatched bases: 6. This CDR3 spans 15 amino acids. The CDR3 loop reads CASSSTAGGHNEQFF. DNA of the CDR3: TGTGCCAGCAGCTCCACAGCGGGGGGCCACAATGAGCAGTTCTTC.

In regard to this clonotype: A much larger clone differs by one base, so this may be a read error. This chain links TRBV6-1 with TRBJ1-1; D unclear. In germline, CDR1 is MNHNS, CDR2 SASEGT. This CDR3 region has 12 residues. CDR3 sequence (DNA): TGTACCAGCAGAAACCCCGGGGCTGAAGCTTTCTTT. Protein sequence: CTSRNPGAEAFF.

This clonotype was counted at least ten times. This chain links TRBV12-3 or TRBV12-4 with TRBJ1-1, with D uncertain. V was trimmed by 6 bases and J by 6 bases, leaving 14 bases between them. This CDR3 is built from 13 residues. The CDR3 nucleotides read TGTGCCAGCAGCCCTCAGACGGCCGCTGAAGCTTTCTTT. It yields the protein CASSPQTAAEAFF.

This clonotype occurred a few times. The gene calls are TRBV10-3 and TRBJ2-5; possible D gene TRBD2, 6 bases. Trimming pared 4 bases from V and 7 bases from J, leaving 16 bases between. The CDR3 length is 14 residues. The germline V gene encodes CDR1 ENHRY and CDR2 SYGVKD. CDR3 region: CAISGGTAPGTQYF. CDR3 in DNA: TGTGCCATCAGTGGGGGGACTGCACCCGGGACCCAGTACTTC.